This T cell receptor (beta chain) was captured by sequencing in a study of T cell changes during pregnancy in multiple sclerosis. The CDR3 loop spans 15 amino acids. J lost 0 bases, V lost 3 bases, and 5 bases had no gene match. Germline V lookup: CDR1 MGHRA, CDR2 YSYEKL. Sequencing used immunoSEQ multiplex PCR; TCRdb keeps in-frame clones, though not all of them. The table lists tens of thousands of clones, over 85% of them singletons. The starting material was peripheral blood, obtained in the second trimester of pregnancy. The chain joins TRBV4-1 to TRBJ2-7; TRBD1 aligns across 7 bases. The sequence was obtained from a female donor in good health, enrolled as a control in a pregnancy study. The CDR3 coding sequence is TGCGCCAGCAGCCACTCGACAGGGAGCTCCTACGAGCAGTACTTC. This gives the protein CASSHSTGSSYEQYF.